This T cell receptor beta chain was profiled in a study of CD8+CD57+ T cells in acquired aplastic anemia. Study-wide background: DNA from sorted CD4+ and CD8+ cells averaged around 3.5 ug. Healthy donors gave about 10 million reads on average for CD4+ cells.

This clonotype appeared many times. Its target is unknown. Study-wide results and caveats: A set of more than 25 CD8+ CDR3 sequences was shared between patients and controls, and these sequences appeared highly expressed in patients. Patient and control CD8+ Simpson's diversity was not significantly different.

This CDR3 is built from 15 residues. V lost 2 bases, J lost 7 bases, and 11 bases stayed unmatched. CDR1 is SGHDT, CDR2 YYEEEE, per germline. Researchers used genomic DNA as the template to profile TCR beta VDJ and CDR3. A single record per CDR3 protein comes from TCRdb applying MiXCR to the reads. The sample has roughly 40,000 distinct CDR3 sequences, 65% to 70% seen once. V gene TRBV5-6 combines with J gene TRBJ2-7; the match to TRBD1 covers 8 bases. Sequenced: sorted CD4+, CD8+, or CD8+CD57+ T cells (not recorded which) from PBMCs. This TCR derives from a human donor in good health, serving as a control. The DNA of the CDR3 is TGTGCCAGCAGCTTCGGACAGGGCCCTTCAGGGGAGCAGTACTTC. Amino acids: CASSFGQGPSGEQYF.